Presented here are 16 T cell receptor beta chains from one specimen sequenced in a study of long-term antiretroviral therapy in people with HIV. Investigators performed immunoSEQ version v3.0 at survey level. Profiled with immunoSEQ multiplex PCR; TCRdb holds only in-frame clones, not every one. This sample has 15,000 to 25,000 clones, with about nine tenths found just once. The specimen was unsorted PBMCs, collected 4.4 years before starting antiretroviral therapy. Receptors originate from a woman aged 30 to 39 with HIV.

CDR3 amino acids: CASSDTGFSNQPQHF. The CDR3, as DNA: TGTGCCAGCAGTGATACAGGGTTTAGCAATCAGCCCCAGCATTTT. J is TRBJ1-5 and V is TRBV2, with a tentative D call TRBD1 (6 bases). Between the trimmed V and J ends, which lost 3 bases and 0 bases, there was a span of 9 bases. The germline V gene encodes CDR1 SNHLY and CDR2 FYNNEI. This CDR3 comprises 15 residues.

This chain links TRBV9 with TRBJ1-6; TRBD1 is a possible D gene (6 bases). V dropped 0 bases and J dropped 7 bases, with 8 bases sitting between them. Germline-derived CDR1 and CDR2 are SGDLS and YYNGEE. The CDR3 extends over 14 amino acids. In nucleotides, the CDR3 is TGTGCCAGCAGCGTAGACAGGGCGAATTCACCCCTCCACTTT. Translation: CASSVDRANSPLHF.

The chain combines TRBV19 with TRBJ1-1; no clear D gene. The CDR3 runs 12 residues. Germline values: CDR1 LNHDA, CDR2 SQIVND (reference sequence). V lost 1 base and J lost 3, with 3 bases in between. Written as DNA, the CDR3 is TGTGCCAGTAGTATAGCCGACACTGAAGCTTTCTTT. It is translated as CASSIADTEAFF.

This sequence joins TRBV19 and TRBJ2-2; weak D call: TRBD1 (7 bases). This CDR3 has 15 amino acids. CDR1 LNHDA and CDR2 SQIVND come from the germline V gene (reference sequence). Deletions cut 10 bases from V and 7 bases from J, with 22 bases between. The CDR3 coding sequence is TGTGCCATTCAAGATGGAGGGGGCGCGATCGGGGAGCTGTTTTTT. Translating it yields CAIQDGGGAIGELFF.

The chain links TRBV19 to TRBJ1-5, with D perhaps TRBD1 (5 bases). This CDR3 spans 14 amino acids. V was clipped by 9 bases and J by 4 bases, with 16 bases between them. The germline gives CDR1 LNHDA, CDR2 SQIVND (reference sequence). The CDR3 protein is CASTRDWPNQPQHF. In DNA, the CDR3 is TGTGCCAGCACCCGGGACTGGCCTAATCAGCCCCAGCATTTT.

This rearrangement joins TRBV27 to TRBJ2-5; D unclear. The ends were cut back, 8 bases at V and 4 bases at J, with 11 bases in the middle. There are 12 residues in the CDR3. CDR1 and CDR2 (germline): MNHEY, SMNVEV (reference sequence). The CDR3 coding sequence is TGTGCCAGCGGGCATAAATCAGAGACCCAGTACTTC. Translating it yields CASGHKSETQYF.

The chain is built from TRBV10-2 and TRBJ1-5, with TRBD1 identical over 9 bases. The ends lost 10 bases at V and 1 base at J; junction bases unmatched: 17. Looked up from germline, CDR1 is WSHSY and CDR2 is SAAADI. The CDR3 is 18 residues long. CDR3 DNA sequence: TGCGCCACCTCCCCGGGACAGGGAATCGGATTCAGCAATCAGCCCCAGCATTTT. This encodes CATSPGQGIGFSNQPQHF.

The rearrangement links TRBV27 to TRBJ2-5, with TRBD1 matching 8 bases. After removal of 6 bases from V and 6 bases from J, the junction contained 15 bases not matched to a gene. The CDR3 loop spans 16 amino acids. The germline V gene encodes CDR1 MNHEY and CDR2 SMNVEV (reference sequence). Here the CDR3 DNA reads TGTGCCAGCAGCCCCCTCAGACCACAGGGGGAACAGACCCAGTACTTC. It translates to CASSPLRPQGEQTQYF.

V is TRBV9 and J is TRBJ2-1; D is perhaps TRBD1 (6 bases). The germline V gene has CDR1 SGDLS and CDR2 YYNGEE. The V end was cut by 3 bases, the J end by 2 bases, with 12 bases between. CDR3 length equals 15 residues. CDR3 coding DNA: TGTGCCAGCAGCGGTAGGGGGTTAACCTACAATGAGCAGTTCTTC. Translating it yields CASSGRGLTYNEQFF.

This chain links TRBV7-9 with TRBJ1-2; D remains unclear. CDR1 is SEHNR, CDR2 FQNEAQ, per germline (reference sequence). Trimming took 0 bases from V and 6 from J, leaving 11 bases between them. The CDR3 is 14 residues long. CDR3 nucleotides: TGTGCCAGCAGCTTAGCGCACTTAGACAATGGCTACACCTTC. It is translated as CASSLAHLDNGYTF. Complete variable domain (other parts from reference TRBV7-9 and TRBJ1-2): DTGVSQNPRHKITKRGQNVTFRCDPISEHNRLYWYRQTLGQGPEFLTYFQNEAQLEKSRLLSDRFSAERPKGSFSTLEIQRTEQGDSAMYLCASSLAHLDNGYTFGSGTRLTVV.

J is TRBJ2-1 and V is TRBV19; D unclear. The CDR3 is made up of 15 amino acids. CDR1 is LNHDA and CDR2 is SQIVND in the germline V gene (reference sequence). Trimming took 5 bases from V and 1 from J, leaving 12 bases between them. CDR3 bases: TGTGCCAGTAGTTACCAAAGGGCATCCTACAATGAGCAGTTCTTC. Encoded protein: CASSYQRASYNEQFF.

This clone was found once. The chain has TRBV7-2 and TRBJ2-7; D remains unclear. V was clipped by 5 bases and J by 5 bases, with 7 bases between them. CDR3 length: 11 residues. Germline CDR1 SGHTA, CDR2 FQGNSA. CDR3 sequence reads: CASSQRDEQYF. The CDR3 DNA reads as TGTGCCAGCAGCCAAAGGGACGAGCAGTACTTC.

This chain connects TRBV7-9 to TRBJ2-5; D gene unclear. V was shortened by 5 bases and J by 3 bases, with 13 bases between the two germline ends. The CDR3 spans 14 residues. In germline, CDR1 is SEHNR, CDR2 FQNEAQ (reference sequence). The CDR3: CASSPPVGEETQYF. Written as DNA, the CDR3 is TGTGCCAGCAGCCCACCGGTTGGGGAAGAGACCCAGTACTTC.

The rearrangement uses TRBV30 and TRBJ2-5; TRBD1 matches at 9 bases. Germline V lookup: CDR1 GTSNPN, CDR2 SVGIG (reference sequence). The CDR3 spans 12 residues. The trim removed 5 bases at V and 4 bases at J, leaving 2 bases unmatched. CDR3: CAWAQGAETQYF. The CDR3 coding sequence is TGTGCCTGGGCACAGGGGGCAGAGACCCAGTACTTC.

V usage is TRBV7-9 and J usage is TRBJ2-5, with 13 bases lining up with TRBD2. V shed 3 bases, J shed 3 bases, and the junction held 1 base outside the gene matches. CDR1 is SEHNR, CDR2 FQNEAQ, per germline (reference sequence). This CDR3 spans 15 amino acids. CDR3 coding DNA: TGTGCCAGCAGCTTCGGGACTAGCGGGAAAGAGACCCAGTACTTC. This gives the protein CASSFGTSGKETQYF.

The rearrangement links TRBV4-3 to TRBJ2-3; TRBD2 is a possible D gene (6 bases). The CDR3 is 13 residues long. Deletions cut 2 bases from V and 4 bases from J, with 7 bases between. Looked up from germline, CDR1 is LGHNA and CDR2 is YSLEER. CDR3 amino acids: CASSQRLADTQYF. The CDR3 DNA reads TGCGCCAGCAGCCAAAGACTAGCAGATACGCAGTATTTT.